One and the same sample provided the 20 T cell receptor beta chains below, sequenced in a study of blood T cell repertoires in COVID-19. TCRdb's copy holds only in-frame clones and misses some; the assay was immunoSEQ multiplex PCR. The profile shows approximately 150,000 clones, about 91% of them singletons. The material sequenced was peripheral blood. These receptors originate from a woman aged 45 to 65 with acute or convalescent COVID-19.

The V and J genes are TRBV14 and TRBJ2-7, with 13 bases fitting TRBD2. V gave up 1 base and J gave up 4 bases; unmatched junction bases: 4. Germline CDR1 reads SGHDN; CDR2 reads FVKESK. The CDR3 is 16 residues long. In DNA, the CDR3 is TGTGCCAGCAGCCAAGGACTAGCGGGAGGAGGGTACGAGCAGTACTTC. Translating it yields CASSQGLAGGGYEQYF.

The chain employs TRBV30 and TRBJ1-3; no definite D call. The CDR3 totals 15 residues. Germline CDR1 GTSNPN, CDR2 SVGIG (reference sequence). The V gene lost 5 bases and the J gene lost 0 bases, with 14 bases spanning the gap. CDR3 DNA sequence: TGTGCCTGGTTGGTCTTAGGAGACTCTGGAAACACCATATATTTT. This sequence encodes CAWLVLGDSGNTIYF.

The chain combines TRBV27 with TRBJ2-2; 7 bases are a match to TRBD2. The trim removed 7 bases at V and 5 bases at J, leaving 13 bases unmatched. The CDR3 is 16 amino acids. The V gene's germline CDR1 is MNHEY and CDR2 SMNVEV (reference sequence). This CDR3 reads CASKWGGGSVTGELFF. In DNA, the CDR3 is TGTGCCAGCAAGTGGGGGGGAGGGAGTGTGACCGGGGAGCTGTTTTTT.

The genes are TRBV6-1 and TRBJ2-2; 7 nucleotides agree with TRBD2. With 2 bases clipped from V and 3 bases from J, the junction kept 0 bases outside the gene matches. From germline, CDR1 is MNHNS and CDR2 SASEGT. This CDR3 spans 14 amino acids. The CDR3 protein is CASSELADTGELFF. The CDR3 DNA follows: TGTGCCAGCAGTGAACTAGCGGACACCGGGGAGCTGTTTTTT.

The sample holds one count of this clone. V gene TRBV6-5 combines with J gene TRBJ1-2, with 8 nucleotides matching TRBD1. This CDR3 is 14 amino acids long. J lost 6 bases, V lost 6 bases, and 9 bases had no gene match. Germline V gives CDR1 MNHEY, CDR2 SVGAGI. The CDR3 coding sequence is TGTGCCAGCAGGCCGACAGGGGTTCATAATGGCTACACCTTC. It codes for CASRPTGVHNGYTF.

In nucleotides, the CDR3 is TGTGCCAGCAGTTTGGGCGGGAGGAAAGAGTTCTTC. As protein: CASSLGGRKEFF. The V call is TRBV12-3 or TRBV12-4, the J call TRBJ2-1; 8 nucleotides line up with TRBD2. The J segment lost 14 bases and the V segment lost 3 bases, leaving 6 bases of the junction unmatched. The CDR3 has 12 amino acids.

This chain joins TRBV19 and TRBJ2-1; 13 positions match TRBD2. Trimming removed 6 bases from V and 10 bases from J; junction bases left unmatched: 3. CDR1 LNHDA and CDR2 SQIVND come from the germline V gene (reference sequence). The CDR3 runs to 13 residues. The CDR3 loop is CASSGLAGAEQFF. In DNA form, the CDR3 reads TGTGCCAGTAGCGGACTAGCGGGGGCCGAGCAGTTCTTC.

V and J are TRBV5-4 and TRBJ1-3; maybe TRBD1 (6 bases). The CDR3 covers 14 residues. The germline V gene encodes CDR1 SGHNT and CDR2 YYREEE (reference sequence). Trimming left V 0 bases short and J 4 bases short, with 8 bases between. As DNA, the CDR3 is TGTGCCAGCAGCTTGGCAGGGGACGGAAACACCATATATTTT. It specifies CASSLAGDGNTIYF.

The genes are TRBV21-1 and TRBJ2-1; the table assigns TRBD2, which was not confirmed against the DNA. TRBV21-1 is deemed a pseudogene. CDR3 length: 15 residues. The CDR3 spells CASSKASGGNNEQFF. In DNA form, the CDR3 reads TGTGCCAGCAGCAAAGCTAGCGGGGGAAACAATGAGCAGTTCTTC.

This clone was picked up one time. The CDR3 DNA reads TGTGCCAGCAGTTCCCAGGGGGTCAGCTCCTACGAGCAGTACTTC. Translation: CASSSQGVSSYEQYF. This chain links TRBV28 with TRBJ2-7; the match to TRBD1 covers 7 bases. The germline V gene encodes CDR1 MDHEN and CDR2 SYDVKM. Trimming removed 4 bases from V and 0 bases from J; junction bases left unmatched: 6. This CDR3 has 15 amino acids. Filled out from reference TRBV28 and TRBJ2-7, the complete variable domain reads DVKVTQSSRYLVKRTGEKVFLECVQDMDHENMFWYRQDPGLGLRLIYFSYDVKMKEKGDIPEGYSVSREKKERFSLILESASTNQTSMYLCASSSQGVSSYEQYFGPGTRLTVT.

The gene calls are TRBV18 and TRBJ1-3; 9 bases line up with TRBD1. Trimming took 3 bases from V and 0 from J; bases not matched to a gene: 0. Per the germline V gene, CDR1 is KGHSH and CDR2 is LQKENI. This CDR3 contains 15 residues. CDR3 coding DNA: TGTGCCAGCTCACCGGGACAGGGCTCTGGAAACACCATATATTTT. The encoded protein is CASSPGQGSGNTIYF.

The rearrangement links TRBV3-1 (or the pseudogene TRBV3-2) to TRBJ2-7; possibly TRBD2 for D (5 bases). The CDR3 has 13 amino acids. Germline V gene lookup returns CDR1 LGHDT and CDR2 YNNKEL (reference sequence). Trimming took 4 bases from V and 2 from J, leaving 9 bases between them. The CDR3 loop reads CASSLGLTYEQYF. CDR3 sequence (DNA): TGTGCCAGCAGCCTTGGACTGACCTACGAGCAGTACTTC.

The chain links TRBV7-2 to TRBJ1-6; D is uncertain. The CDR3 sequence is 14 residues long. Between the trimmed V and J ends, which lost 0 bases and 5 bases, there was a span of 5 bases. The germline CDR1 and CDR2 sequences are SGHTA and FQGNSA. As DNA, the CDR3 is TGTGCCAGCAGCTTAGCCAGTAATAATTCACCCCTCCACTTT. Residues: CASSLASNNSPLHF.

This clone was counted once. The chain combines TRBV6-4 with TRBJ2-2; 9 bases map to TRBD2. This CDR3 has 16 amino acids. The V gene end was trimmed by 3 bases and the J gene end by 6 bases; junction bases not matched to a gene: 8. Germline V gene lookup returns CDR1 MRHNA and CDR2 SNTAGT. In nucleotides, the CDR3 is TGTGCCAGCAGTGATTCCGCGGGGGGGCCGGCCGGGGAGCTGTTTTTT. This sequence encodes CASSDSAGGPAGELFF.

The chain employs TRBV9 and TRBJ1-4; no clear D. Germline V gene lookup returns CDR1 SGDLS and CDR2 YYNGEE. The CDR3 loop spans 14 amino acids. Trimming stripped 2 bases from V and 4 bases from J, with 9 bases between. For the CDR3, the DNA is TGTGCCAGCAGCGTTGAACAGATTAATGAAAAACTGTTTTTT. Its protein product is CASSVEQINEKLFF.

This clone was detected once. The chain uses TRBV27 and TRBJ2-1, with D maybe TRBD1 (5 bases). Germline V gene sequence: CDR1 MNHEY, CDR2 SMNVEV (reference sequence). With 3 bases removed from V and 6 bases from J, the gap between germline ends came to 27 bases. This CDR3 is built from 19 residues. The CDR3 is CASSFSPLDRSVEINEQFF. In nucleotides, the CDR3 is TGTGCCAGCAGTTTTTCCCCCTTAGACAGATCCGTGGAAATCAATGAGCAGTTCTTC.

The chain has TRBV7-7 and TRBJ2-3, with D perhaps matching TRBD2 (6 bases). CDR1 SSHAT and CDR2 FNYEAQ come from the germline V gene (reference sequence). The CDR3 sequence is 15 residues long. Trimming removed 0 bases at V and 0 bases at J, with 7 bases between. CDR3: CASSLAGGSTDTQYF. CDR3 nucleotide sequence: TGTGCCAGCAGCTTAGCGGGGGGTAGCACAGATACGCAGTATTTT.

This rearrangement joins TRBV12-5 to TRBJ2-2, with D possibly being TRBD2 (6 bases). The CDR3 runs 13 residues. V lost 7 bases and J lost 3, with 9 bases in between. The germline CDR1 and CDR2 sequences are LGHNT and FRNRAP. The CDR3 sequence: CASAREDTGELFF. CDR3 coding DNA: TGTGCTAGTGCCAGGGAGGACACCGGGGAGCTGTTTTTT.

The chain joins TRBV5-4 to TRBJ2-4, with D perhaps matching TRBD1 (5 bases). V dropped 4 bases and J dropped 3 bases, with 17 bases sitting between them. Germline-derived CDR1 and CDR2 are SGHNT and YYREEE (reference sequence). This CDR3 spans 16 amino acids. The CDR3 spells CASSLVGQGGKNIQYF. DNA for the CDR3: TGTGCCAGCAGCCTCGTTGGTCAGGGCGGCAAAAACATTCAGTACTTC.

The chain recombines TRBV7-9 with TRBJ1-6; D is undetermined. Trimming removed 4 bases at V and 0 bases at J, with 7 bases between. The CDR3 totals 15 residues. Germline V gene data show CDR1 as SEHNR and CDR2 as FQNEAQ (reference sequence). CDR3 in DNA: TGTGCCAGCAGCTCACAGAGCTCCTATAATTCACCCCTCCACTTT. Protein sequence: CASSSQSSYNSPLHF.